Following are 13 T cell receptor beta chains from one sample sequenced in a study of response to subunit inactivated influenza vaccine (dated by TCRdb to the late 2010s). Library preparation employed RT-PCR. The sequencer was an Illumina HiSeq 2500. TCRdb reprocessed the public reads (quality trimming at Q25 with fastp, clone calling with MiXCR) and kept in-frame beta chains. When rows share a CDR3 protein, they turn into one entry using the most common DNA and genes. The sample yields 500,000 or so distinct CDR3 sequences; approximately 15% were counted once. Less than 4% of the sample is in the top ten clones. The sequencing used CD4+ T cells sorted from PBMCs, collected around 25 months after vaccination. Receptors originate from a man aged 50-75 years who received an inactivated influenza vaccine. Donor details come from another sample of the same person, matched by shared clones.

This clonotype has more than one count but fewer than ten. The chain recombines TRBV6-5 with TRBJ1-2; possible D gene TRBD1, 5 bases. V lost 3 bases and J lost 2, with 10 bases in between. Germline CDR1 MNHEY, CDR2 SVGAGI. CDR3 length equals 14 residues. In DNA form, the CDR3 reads TGTGCCAGCAGTTATGGGGGATTGAACTATGGCTACACCTTC. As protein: CASSYGGLNYGYTF.

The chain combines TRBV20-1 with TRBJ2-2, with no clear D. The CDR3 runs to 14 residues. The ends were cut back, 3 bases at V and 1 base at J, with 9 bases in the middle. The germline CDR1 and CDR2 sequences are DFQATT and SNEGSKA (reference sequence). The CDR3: CSASSLLNTGELFF. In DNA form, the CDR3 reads TGCAGTGCTAGCTCACTACTGAACACCGGGGAGCTGTTTTTT.

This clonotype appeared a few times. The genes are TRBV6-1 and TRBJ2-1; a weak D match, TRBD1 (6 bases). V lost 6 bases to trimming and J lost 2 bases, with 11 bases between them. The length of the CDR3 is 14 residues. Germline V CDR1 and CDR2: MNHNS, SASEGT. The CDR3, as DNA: TGTGCCAGCAGACAGGGTACCGCCTACAATGAGCAGTTCTTC. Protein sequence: CASRQGTAYNEQFF.

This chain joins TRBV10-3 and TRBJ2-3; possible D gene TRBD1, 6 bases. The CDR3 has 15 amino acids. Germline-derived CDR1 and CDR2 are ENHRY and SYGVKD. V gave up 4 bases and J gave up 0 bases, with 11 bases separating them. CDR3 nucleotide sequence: TGTGCCATCAGTGGCAGGGGTAAGAGCACAGATACGCAGTATTTT. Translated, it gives CAISGRGKSTDTQYF.

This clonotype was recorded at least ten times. The CDR3 nucleotides are TGCGCCAGCAGGGATGGGACGGACGAGCAGTACTTC. It codes for CASRDGTDEQYF. The chain carries TRBV5-1 and TRBJ2-7; D tentatively reads TRBD1 or TRBD2 (5 bases each). Germline assignment: CDR1 SGHRS and CDR2 YFSETQ. The CDR3 spans 12 residues. The V and J ends lost 5 bases and 5 bases respectively, with 11 bases between them.

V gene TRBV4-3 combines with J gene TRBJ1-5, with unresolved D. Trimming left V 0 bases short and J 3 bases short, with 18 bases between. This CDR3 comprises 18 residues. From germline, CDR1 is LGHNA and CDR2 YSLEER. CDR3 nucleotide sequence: TGCGCCAGCAGCCAAGAACCGAACGGATTTGGGGTCAATCAGCCCCAGCATTTT. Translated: CASSQEPNGFGVNQPQHF.

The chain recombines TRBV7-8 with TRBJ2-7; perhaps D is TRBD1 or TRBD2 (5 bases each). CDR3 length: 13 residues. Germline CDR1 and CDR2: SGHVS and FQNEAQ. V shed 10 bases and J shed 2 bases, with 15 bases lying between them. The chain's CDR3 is CATGRGVTYEQYF. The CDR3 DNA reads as TGTGCCACCGGAAGAGGGGTAACCTACGAGCAGTACTTC.

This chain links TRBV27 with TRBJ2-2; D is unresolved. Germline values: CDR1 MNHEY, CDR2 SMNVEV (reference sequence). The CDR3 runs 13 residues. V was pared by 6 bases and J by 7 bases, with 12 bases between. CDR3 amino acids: CASSRTRGGELFF. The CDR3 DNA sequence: TGTGCCAGCAGCCGGACCCGTGGCGGGGAGCTGTTTTTT.

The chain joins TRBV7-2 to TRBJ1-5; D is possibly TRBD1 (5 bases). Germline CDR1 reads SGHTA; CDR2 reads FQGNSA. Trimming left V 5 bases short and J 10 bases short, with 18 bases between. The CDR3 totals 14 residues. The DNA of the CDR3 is TGTGCCAGCAGCCCGGGACGGGTAACAGGACCCCAGCATTTT. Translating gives CASSPGRVTGPQHF.

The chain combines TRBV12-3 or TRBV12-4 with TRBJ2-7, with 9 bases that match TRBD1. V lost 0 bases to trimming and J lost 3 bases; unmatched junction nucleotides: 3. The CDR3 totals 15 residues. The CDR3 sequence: CASSLAGQGHYEQYF. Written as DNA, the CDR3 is TGTGCCAGCAGTTTAGCTGGACAGGGGCACTACGAGCAGTACTTC.

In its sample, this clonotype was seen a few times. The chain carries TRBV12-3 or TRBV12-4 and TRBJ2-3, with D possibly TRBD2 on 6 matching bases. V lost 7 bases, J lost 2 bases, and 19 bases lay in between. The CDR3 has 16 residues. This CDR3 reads CASTARGSIDTDTQYF. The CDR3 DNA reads TGTGCCAGCACCGCCCGGGGGTCGATTGACACAGATACGCAGTATTTT.

CDR3 bases: TGTGCCAGCAGCCGCGGACTAGTTGACTACGAGCAGTACTTC. Protein product: CASSRGLVDYEQYF. This chain connects TRBV3-1 to TRBJ2-7; 7 positions agree with TRBD2. The V segment lost 4 bases and the J segment 3 bases; nucleotides outside the gene matches: 6. This CDR3 region has 14 residues. CDR1 and CDR2 from the germline V gene are LGHDT and YNNKEL (reference sequence).

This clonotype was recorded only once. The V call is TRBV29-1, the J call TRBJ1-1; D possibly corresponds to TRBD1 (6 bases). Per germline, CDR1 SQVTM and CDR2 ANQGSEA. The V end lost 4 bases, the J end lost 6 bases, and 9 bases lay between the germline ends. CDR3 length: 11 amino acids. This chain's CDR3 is CSVARGSEAFF. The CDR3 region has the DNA TGCAGCGTTGCTAGGGGGTCTGAAGCTTTCTTT. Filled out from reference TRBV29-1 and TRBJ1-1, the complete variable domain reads SAVISQKPSRDICQRGTSLTIQCQVDSQVTMMFWYRQQPGQSLTLIATANQGSEATYESGFVIDKFPISRPNLTFSTLTVSNMSPEDSSIYLCSVARGSEAFFGQGTRLTVV.